This TCR delta chain was identified during a study of gamma-delta T cells after stem cell transplantation. The table lists this clone with a few counts. Translating this DNA gives a protein that differs at residue 16 from the TCRdb one, which belongs to a much larger clone; a read error is likely, and the protein shown is this translation. TCRdb reran clone calling via CATT on the RT-PCR reads. The sample consists of 15,000 to 17,000 delta-chain clones, less than 10% of them appearing once. The sequenced sample was gamma-delta T cells. The sequence derives from a human donor. It is not recorded whose cells these are; they may come from a transplant donor.

In DNA, the CDR3 is TGTGCTCTTGGGGAAGGCGACCTACTCTGGGGGGGGAGCGATAAACCCATCTTT. Amino acid sequence: CALGEGDLLWGGSDKPIF. This chain links TRDV1 with TRDJ1, with 7 bases aligning to TRDD3. Germline V lookup: CDR1 TSWWSYY, CDR2 QGS. CDR3 size: 18 residues.